This TCR beta chain appears in the sequencing data of a study of OX40 agonist ivuxolimab in advanced cancers. CDR3 length: 13 residues. CDR1 is SGHAT, CDR2 FQNNGV, per germline. Trimming left V 5 bases short and J 8 bases short, with 12 bases between. The protocol was immunoSEQ multiplex PCR, while the TCRdb copy is restricted to in-frame clones and leaves out a portion. Of about 67,000 clones listed, approximately 87% were seen once; the top ten hold about 4%. The sequence was obtained from an adult with an advanced solid tumor such as melanoma, head and neck, liver or kidney cancer. The sample consisted of CD4+ or CD8+ T cells sorted from blood, taken in a trial of the OX40 agonist ivuxolimab. This sequence joins TRBV11-2 and TRBJ1-4; D is ambiguous. The CDR3 DNA reads as TGTGCCAGCAGCCCCGGACTTAACGAAAAACTGTTTTTT. Translation: CASSPGLNEKLFF. Full variable domain (remainder filled in from reference TRBV11-2 and TRBJ1-4): EAGVAQSPRYKIIEKRQSVAFWCNPISGHATLYWYQQILGQGPKLLIQFQNNGVVDDSQLPKDRFSAERLKGVDSTLKIQPAKLEDSAVYLCASSPGLNEKLFFGSGTQLSVL.